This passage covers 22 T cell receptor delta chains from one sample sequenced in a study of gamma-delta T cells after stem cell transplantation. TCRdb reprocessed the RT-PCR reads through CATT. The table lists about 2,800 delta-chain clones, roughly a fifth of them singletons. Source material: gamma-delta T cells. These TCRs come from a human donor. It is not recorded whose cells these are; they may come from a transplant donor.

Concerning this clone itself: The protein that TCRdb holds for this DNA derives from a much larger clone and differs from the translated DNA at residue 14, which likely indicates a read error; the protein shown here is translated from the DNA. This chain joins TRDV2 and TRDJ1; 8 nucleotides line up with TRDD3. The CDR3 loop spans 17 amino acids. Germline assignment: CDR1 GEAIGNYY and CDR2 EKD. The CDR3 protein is CACDTLGDQRYTDNLIF. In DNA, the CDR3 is TGTGCCTGTGACACGCTGGGGGACCAACGGTACACCGATAACCTCATCTTT.

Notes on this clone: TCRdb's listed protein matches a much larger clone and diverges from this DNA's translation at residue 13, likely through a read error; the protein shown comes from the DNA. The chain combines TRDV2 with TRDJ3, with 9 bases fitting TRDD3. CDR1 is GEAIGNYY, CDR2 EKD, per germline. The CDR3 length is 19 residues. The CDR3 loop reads CACDPTGGGSSWGTRQMFF. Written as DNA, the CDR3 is TGTGCCTGTGACCCGACTGGGGGAGGGAGCTCCTGGGGCACCCGACAGATGTTTTTC.

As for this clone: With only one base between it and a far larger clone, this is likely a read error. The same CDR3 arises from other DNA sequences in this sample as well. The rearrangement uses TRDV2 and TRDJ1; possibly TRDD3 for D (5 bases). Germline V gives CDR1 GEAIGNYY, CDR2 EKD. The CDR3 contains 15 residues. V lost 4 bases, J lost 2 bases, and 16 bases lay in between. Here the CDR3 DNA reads TGTGCCTGTGATGCCGTACTGGCGAAAACCGATAAACTCATCTTT. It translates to CACDAVLAKTDKLIF.

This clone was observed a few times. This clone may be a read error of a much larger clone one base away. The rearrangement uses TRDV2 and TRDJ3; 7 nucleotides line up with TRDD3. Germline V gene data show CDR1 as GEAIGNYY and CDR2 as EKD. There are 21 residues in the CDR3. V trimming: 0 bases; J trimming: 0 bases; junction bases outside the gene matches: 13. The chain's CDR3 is CACDTLMGDTRLSWDTRQMFF. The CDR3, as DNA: TGTGCCTGTGACACCTTAATGGGGGACACACGACTCTCCTGGGACACCCGACAGATGTTTTTC.

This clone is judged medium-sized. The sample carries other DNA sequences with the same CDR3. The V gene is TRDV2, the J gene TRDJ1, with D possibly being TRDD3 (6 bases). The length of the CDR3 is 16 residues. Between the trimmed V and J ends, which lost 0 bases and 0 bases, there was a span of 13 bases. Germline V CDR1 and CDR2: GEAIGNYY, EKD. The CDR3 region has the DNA TGTGCCTGTGACACCGTGGGGGGCCTCTACACCGATAAACTCATCTTT. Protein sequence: CACDTVGGLYTDKLIF.

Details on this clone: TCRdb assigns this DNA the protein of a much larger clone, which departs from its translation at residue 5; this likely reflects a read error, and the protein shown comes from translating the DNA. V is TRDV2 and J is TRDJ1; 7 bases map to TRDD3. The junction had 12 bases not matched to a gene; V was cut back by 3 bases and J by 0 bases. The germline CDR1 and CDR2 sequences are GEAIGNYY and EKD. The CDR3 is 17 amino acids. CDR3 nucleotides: TGTGCCTGTGACCCCCTGGGGGCAGAAGGATACACCGATAAACTCATCTTT. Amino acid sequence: CACDPLGAEGYTDKLIF.

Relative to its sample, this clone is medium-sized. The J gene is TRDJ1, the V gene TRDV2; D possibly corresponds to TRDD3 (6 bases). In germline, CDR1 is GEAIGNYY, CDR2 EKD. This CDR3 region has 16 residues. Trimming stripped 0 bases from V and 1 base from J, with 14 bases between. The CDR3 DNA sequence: TGTGCCTGTGACACCCTGGGGACAGCGTTCACCGATAAACTCATCTTT. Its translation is CACDTLGTAFTDKLIF.

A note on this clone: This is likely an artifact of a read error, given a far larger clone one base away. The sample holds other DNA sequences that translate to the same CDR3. CDR3 nucleotides: TGTGCCTGTGACGCCGTTGGGGGGACTGGGGGTCTTTTAGACACCGATAAACTCATCTTT. It yields the protein CACDAVGGTGGLLDTDKLIF. The rearrangement joins TRDV2 to TRDJ1; 8 nucleotides match TRDD3. Unmatched junction bases numbered 20, after V lost 3 bases and J lost 0 bases. The CDR3 extends over 20 amino acids. The germline gives CDR1 GEAIGNYY, CDR2 EKD.

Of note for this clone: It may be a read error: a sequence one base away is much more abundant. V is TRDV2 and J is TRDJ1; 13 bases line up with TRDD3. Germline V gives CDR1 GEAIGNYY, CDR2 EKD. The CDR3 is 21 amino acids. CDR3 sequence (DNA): TGTGCCTGTGACACCCTGGCCACCGACTGGGGGATACGCTTTAACACCGATCAACTCATCTTT. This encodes CACDTLATDWGIRFNTDQLIF.

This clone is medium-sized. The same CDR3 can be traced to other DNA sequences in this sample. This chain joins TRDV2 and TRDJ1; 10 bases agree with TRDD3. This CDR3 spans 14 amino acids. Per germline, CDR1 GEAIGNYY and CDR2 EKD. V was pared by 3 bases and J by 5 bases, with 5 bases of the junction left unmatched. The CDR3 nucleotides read TGTGCCTGTGACCTTACTGGGGGATCGGATAAACTCATCTTT. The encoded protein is CACDLTGGSDKLIF.

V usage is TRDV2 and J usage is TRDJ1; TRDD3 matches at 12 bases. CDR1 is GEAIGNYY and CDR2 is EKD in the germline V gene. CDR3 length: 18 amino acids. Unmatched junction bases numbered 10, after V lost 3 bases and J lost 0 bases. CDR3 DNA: TGTGCCTGTGACCCCCTGGGGGATACGGGAGGGTACACCGATAAACTCATCTTT. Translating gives CACDPLGDTGGYTDKLIF.

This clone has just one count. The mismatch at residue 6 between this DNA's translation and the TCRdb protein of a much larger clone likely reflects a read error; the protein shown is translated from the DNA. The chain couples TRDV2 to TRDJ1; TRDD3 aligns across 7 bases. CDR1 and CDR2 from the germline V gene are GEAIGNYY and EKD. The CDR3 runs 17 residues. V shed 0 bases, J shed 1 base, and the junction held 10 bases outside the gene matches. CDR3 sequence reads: CACDTGGIQRSTDKLIF. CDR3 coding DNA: TGTGCCTGTGACACCGGTGGGATACAGAGAAGCACCGATAAACTCATCTTT.

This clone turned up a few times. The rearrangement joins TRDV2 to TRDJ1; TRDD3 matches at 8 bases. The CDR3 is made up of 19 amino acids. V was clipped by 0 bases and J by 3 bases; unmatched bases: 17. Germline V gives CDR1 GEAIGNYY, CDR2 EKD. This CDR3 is CACDTMQRLGDPGADKLIF. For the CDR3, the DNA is TGTGCCTGTGACACCATGCAAAGGCTGGGGGACCCCGGGGCCGATAAACTCATCTTT.

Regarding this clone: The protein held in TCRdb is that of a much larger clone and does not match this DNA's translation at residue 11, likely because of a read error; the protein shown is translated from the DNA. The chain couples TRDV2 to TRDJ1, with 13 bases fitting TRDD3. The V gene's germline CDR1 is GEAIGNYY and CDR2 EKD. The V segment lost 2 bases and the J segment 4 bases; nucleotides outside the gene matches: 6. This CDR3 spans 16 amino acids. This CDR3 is CACDRLGDTEIDKLIF. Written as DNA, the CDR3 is TGTGCCTGTGACAGACTGGGGGATACGGAGATCGATAAACTCATCTTT.

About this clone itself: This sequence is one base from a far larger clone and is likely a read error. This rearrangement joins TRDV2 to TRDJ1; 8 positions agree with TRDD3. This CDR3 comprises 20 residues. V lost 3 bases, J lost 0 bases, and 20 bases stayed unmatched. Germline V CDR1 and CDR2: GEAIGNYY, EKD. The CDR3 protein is CACDAIGGTGGLLDTDKLIF. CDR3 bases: TGTGCCTGTGACGCCATCGGGGGGACTGGGGGTCTTTTAGACACCGATAAACTCATCTTT.

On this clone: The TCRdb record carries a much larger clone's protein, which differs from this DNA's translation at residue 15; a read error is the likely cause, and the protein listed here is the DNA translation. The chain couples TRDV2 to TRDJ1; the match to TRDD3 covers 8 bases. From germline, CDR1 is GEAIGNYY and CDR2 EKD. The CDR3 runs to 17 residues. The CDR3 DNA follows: TGTGCCTGTGACGCCTGGGGGACTCCACCAAACACCGATAAATTCATCTTT. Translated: CACDAWGTPPNTDKFIF.

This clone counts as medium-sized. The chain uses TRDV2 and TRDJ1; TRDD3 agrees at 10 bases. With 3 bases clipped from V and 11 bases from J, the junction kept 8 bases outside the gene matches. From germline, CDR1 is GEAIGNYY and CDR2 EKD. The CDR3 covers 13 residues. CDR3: CACDPWGDTRLIF. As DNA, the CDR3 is TGTGCCTGTGACCCGTGGGGGGATACGAGGCTCATCTTT.

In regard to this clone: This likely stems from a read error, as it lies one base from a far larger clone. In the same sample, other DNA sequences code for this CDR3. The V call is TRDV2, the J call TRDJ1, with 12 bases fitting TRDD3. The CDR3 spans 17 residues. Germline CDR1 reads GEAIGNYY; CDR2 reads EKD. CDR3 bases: TGTGCCTGTGATCAACTGGGGGATACAGGCTCCACCGACAAACTCATCTTT. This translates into CACDQLGDTGSTDKLIF.

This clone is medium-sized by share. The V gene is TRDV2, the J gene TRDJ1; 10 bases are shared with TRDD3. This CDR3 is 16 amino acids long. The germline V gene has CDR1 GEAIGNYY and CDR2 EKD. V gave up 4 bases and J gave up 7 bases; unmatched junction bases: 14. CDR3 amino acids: CACEGLAPGDTPKLIF. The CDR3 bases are TGTGCCTGTGAGGGCCTGGCTCCGGGGGATACGCCTAAACTCATCTTT.

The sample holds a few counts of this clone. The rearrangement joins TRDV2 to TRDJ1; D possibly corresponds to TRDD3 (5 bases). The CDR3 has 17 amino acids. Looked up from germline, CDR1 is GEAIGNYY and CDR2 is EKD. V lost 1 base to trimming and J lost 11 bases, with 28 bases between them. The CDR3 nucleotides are TGTGCCTGTGACACTTTATCTACCGGGGGGTTGATGGATAGCCTCATCTTT. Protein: CACDTLSTGGLMDSLIF.

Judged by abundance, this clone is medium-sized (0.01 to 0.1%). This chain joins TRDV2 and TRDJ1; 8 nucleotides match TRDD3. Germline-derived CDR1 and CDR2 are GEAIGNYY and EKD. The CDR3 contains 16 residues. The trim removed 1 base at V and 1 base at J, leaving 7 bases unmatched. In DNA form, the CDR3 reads TGTGCCTGTGACACTGTGGGGGATGCAAGCACCGATAAACTCATCTTT. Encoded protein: CACDTVGDASTDKLIF.

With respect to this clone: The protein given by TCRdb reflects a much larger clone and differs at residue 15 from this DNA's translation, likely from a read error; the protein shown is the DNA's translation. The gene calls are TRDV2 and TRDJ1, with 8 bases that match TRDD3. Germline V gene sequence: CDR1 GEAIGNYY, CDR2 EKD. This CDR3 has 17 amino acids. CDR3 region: CACDTLTGGSYTDKIIF. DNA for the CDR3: TGTGCCTGTGACACCCTAACTGGGGGTTCGTACACCGATAAAATCATCTTT.